Listed here are 23 T cell receptor beta chains from one sample, sequenced in a study of cytomegalovirus exposure and HLA in healthy donors. Use of 60 Vbeta and 13 Jbeta primers characterized the PCR. TCRdb keeps only in-frame clones here, not all; method: immunoSEQ multiplex PCR. The profile shows 140,000 or so clones, about 75% of them singletons. The sequencing sample was made of PBMCs. These receptors all come from a man aged 60 to 69 in good health and CMV-seronegative.

Only one count was recorded for this clone. The V and J genes are TRBV9 and TRBJ2-5; D remains ambiguous. CDR3 length: 14 amino acids. CDR1 SGDLS and CDR2 YYNGEE come from the germline V gene. V gave up 3 bases and J gave up 2 bases, with 11 bases separating them. CDR3 residues: CASSERTSQETQYF. Written as DNA, the CDR3 is TGTGCCAGCAGCGAGCGTACGAGTCAAGAGACCCAGTACTTC. Full variable domain (remainder filled in from reference TRBV9 and TRBJ2-5): DSGVTQTPKHLITATGQRVTLRCSPRSGDLSVYWYQQSLDQGLQFLIQYYNGEERAKGNILERFSAQQFPDLHSELNLSSLELGDSALYFCASSERTSQETQYFGPGTRLLVL.

The V call is TRBV28, the J call TRBJ1-1; D call uncertain. The V gene lost 3 bases and the J gene lost 0 bases, with 5 bases spanning the gap. The CDR3 has 13 residues. CDR1 MDHEN and CDR2 SYDVKM come from the germline V gene. The CDR3: CASSFPMNTEAFF. CDR3 in DNA: TGTGCCAGCAGTTTCCCAATGAACACTGAAGCTTTCTTT.

The chain carries TRBV9 and TRBJ2-1; the match to TRBD1 covers 7 bases. The CDR3 loop spans 13 amino acids. With 0 bases clipped from V and 9 bases from J, the junction kept 3 bases outside the gene matches. Germline lookup yields CDR1 SGDLS and CDR2 YYNGEE. The CDR3: CASSVVEGAEQFF. CDR3 nucleotides: TGTGCCAGCAGCGTAGTAGAGGGGGCTGAGCAGTTCTTC.

The chain links TRBV5-1 to TRBJ2-3, with TRBD1 identical over 8 bases. Germline V CDR1 and CDR2: SGHRS, YFSETQ. This CDR3 is 15 amino acids long. V was pared by 0 bases and J by 1 base, with 1 base of the junction left unmatched. DNA of the CDR3: TGCGCCAGCAGCTTGGCGGGACAGGGCACAGATACGCAGTATTTT. The encoded protein is CASSLAGQGTDTQYF.

The genes are TRBV7-9 and TRBJ1-1; weak D call: TRBD1 (6 bases). The CDR3 runs to 14 residues. Trimming cost V 5 bases and J 6 bases, with 16 bases left between them. Germline-derived CDR1 and CDR2 are SEHNR and FQNEAQ (reference sequence). The CDR3 DNA reads as TGTGCCAGCAGCAACAGGGAATTATCGGCTGAAGCTTTCTTT. Translation gives CASSNRELSAEAFF.

The rearrangement joins TRBV28 to TRBJ1-5, with TRBD1 matching over 7 bases. This CDR3 region has 15 residues. J gave up 0 bases and V 3 bases, and 2 bases lay outside the gene matches. Germline V gives CDR1 MDHEN, CDR2 SYDVKM. The CDR3 sequence: CASSFRQGSNQPQHF. CDR3 bases: TGTGCCAGCAGTTTCAGACAGGGTAGCAATCAGCCCCAGCATTTT.

The V call is TRBV18, the J call TRBJ2-7, with D maybe TRBD2 (5 bases). The V and J ends lost 1 base and 0 bases respectively, with 10 bases between them. Germline V lookup: CDR1 KGHSH, CDR2 LQKENI. This CDR3 region has 15 residues. The CDR3 DNA sequence: TGTGCCAGCTCACCACGGTCGGGGAGCTCCTACGAGCAGTACTTC. This translates into CASSPRSGSSYEQYF.

The chain uses TRBV19 and TRBJ2-6; 12 nucleotides agree with TRBD1. The V gene end was trimmed by 3 bases and the J gene end by 2 bases; junction bases not matched to a gene: 5. Germline loops: CDR1 LNHDA, CDR2 SQIVND (reference sequence). This CDR3 is built from 18 residues. The CDR3 DNA sequence: TGTGCCAGTAGTATCCGGGACAGGGGGCTTGCTGGGGCCAACGTCCTGACTTTC. The encoded protein is CASSIRDRGLAGANVLTF.

The J gene is TRBJ2-3, the V gene TRBV28; 7 nucleotides match TRBD2. The CDR3 is made up of 14 amino acids. V lost 10 bases to trimming and J lost 5 bases; unmatched junction nucleotides: 12. Germline CDR1 reads MDHEN; CDR2 reads SYDVKM. The CDR3 here is CAILAPDRVDTQYF. CDR3 nucleotides: TGTGCCATACTAGCGCCCGATCGGGTAGATACGCAGTATTTT. Supplemented by reference TRBV28 and TRBJ2-3, the full variable domain reads DVKVTQSSRYLVKRTGEKVFLECVQDMDHENMFWYRQDPGLGLRLIYFSYDVKMKEKGDIPEGYSVSREKKERFSLILESASTNQTSMYLCAILAPDRVDTQYFGPGTRLTVL.

V is TRBV5-1 and J is TRBJ1-2; 10 nucleotides line up with TRBD1. Per the germline V gene, CDR1 is SGHRS and CDR2 is YFSETQ. The CDR3 has 14 amino acids. After removal of 5 bases from V and 4 bases from J, the junction contained 5 bases not matched to a gene. This chain's CDR3 is CASSRGQGGYGYTF. CDR3 bases: TGCGCCAGCAGTCGTGGACAGGGGGGCTATGGCTACACCTTC. Full variable domain (rest looked up from reference TRBV5-1 and TRBJ1-2): KAGVTQTPRYLIKTRGQQVTLSCSPISGHRSVSWYQQTPGQGLQFLFEYFSETQRNKGNFPGRFSGRQFSNSRSEMNVSTLELGDSALYLCASSRGQGGYGYTFGSGTRLTVV.

This chain uses TRBV27 with TRBJ2-1; D possibly corresponds to TRBD2 (6 bases). The CDR3 runs 16 residues. In germline, CDR1 is MNHEY, CDR2 SMNVEV (reference sequence). Trimming cost V 6 bases and J 6 bases, with 21 bases left between them. The CDR3 is CASSIPSGTPTNEQFF. CDR3 DNA: TGTGCCAGCAGCATCCCGTCGGGGACTCCCACCAATGAGCAGTTCTTC.

Written as DNA, the CDR3 is TGTGCCAGCAGTTCCCAGGGACAGCCCCAGCATTTT. This codes for CASSSQGQPQHF. This chain uses TRBV27 with TRBJ1-5, with D perhaps matching TRBD1 (5 bases). Trimming took 4 bases from V and 7 from J, leaving 8 bases between them. This CDR3 region has 12 residues. Germline CDR1 and CDR2: MNHEY and SMNVEV (reference sequence).

The chain recombines TRBV5-1 with TRBJ1-5; D remains unclear. Germline lookup yields CDR1 SGHRS and CDR2 YFSETQ. The V end lost 4 bases, the J end lost 4 bases, and 12 bases lay between the germline ends. The CDR3 has 14 residues. The CDR3 region is CASSPREGNQPQHF. The CDR3 DNA reads TGCGCCAGCAGCCCCCGGGAGGGTAATCAGCCCCAGCATTTT.

V usage is TRBV7-3 and J usage is TRBJ2-2; D remains ambiguous. This CDR3 has 14 residues. Germline loops: CDR1 SGHTA, CDR2 FQGTGA. V dropped 1 base and J dropped 7 bases, with 10 bases sitting between them. The chain's CDR3 is CASSLMTRHGELFF. The CDR3, as DNA: TGTGCCAGCAGCTTAATGACTCGTCACGGGGAGCTGTTTTTT.

The chain has TRBV5-1 and TRBJ2-7; D is possibly TRBD2 (6 bases). The CDR3 is 13 amino acids. V lost 0 bases, J lost 6 bases, and 10 bases lay in between. Germline CDR1 reads SGHRS; CDR2 reads YFSETQ. The CDR3 region has the DNA TGCGCCAGCAGCTTGGGGGGCGGGGTCGAGCAGTACTTC. Protein sequence: CASSLGGGVEQYF.

This clone was counted between two and nine times. The CDR3 loop is CASSSLYEQYF. In DNA form, the CDR3 reads TGTGCCAGCAGTTCCCTCTACGAGCAGTACTTC. The V and J genes are TRBV28 and TRBJ2-7; D not resolved. The germline V and J ends were trimmed by 4 bases and 3 bases, with 4 bases remaining between them. This CDR3 is 11 amino acids long. Germline V gene lookup returns CDR1 MDHEN and CDR2 SYDVKM.

The V call is TRBV5-1, the J call TRBJ2-7; D is possibly TRBD2 (7 bases). The CDR3 loop spans 15 amino acids. Germline V lookup: CDR1 SGHRS, CDR2 YFSETQ. Trimming stripped 0 bases from V and 3 bases from J, with 13 bases between. This chain's CDR3 is CASSLASGGGYEQYF. As DNA, the CDR3 is TGCGCCAGCAGCTTGGCCTCGGGGGGCGGCTACGAGCAGTACTTC. Filled out from reference TRBV5-1 and TRBJ2-7, the complete variable domain reads KAGVTQTPRYLIKTRGQQVTLSCSPISGHRSVSWYQQTPGQGLQFLFEYFSETQRNKGNFPGRFSGRQFSNSRSEMNVSTLELGDSALYLCASSLASGGGYEQYFGPGTRLTVT.

The chain has TRBV7-2 and TRBJ2-2, with D maybe TRBD1 (5 bases). Germline CDR1 SGHTA, CDR2 FQGNSA. Trimming left V 3 bases short and J 5 bases short, with 13 bases between. This CDR3 has 15 residues. CDR3 in amino acids: CASSLQGASTGELFF. The CDR3 bases are TGTGCCAGCAGCTTGCAGGGCGCAAGTACCGGGGAGCTGTTTTTT.

This chain links TRBV10-3 with TRBJ2-4; 8 bases align to TRBD1. The CDR3 has 14 amino acids. Trimming cost V 2 bases and J 15 bases; bases outside gene matches: 12. The germline CDR1 and CDR2 sequences are ENHRY and SYGVKD. The CDR3 region has the DNA TGTGCCATCAGTGAGGGACAGGGCCCCGTCCTTTGGTACTTC. Protein: CAISEGQGPVLWYF.

The table lists this clone with a few counts. The V call is TRBV10-3, the J call TRBJ1-1; 7 bases agree with TRBD1. With V trimmed by 6 bases and J by 8 bases, 12 bases remained unmatched. The germline CDR1 and CDR2 sequences are ENHRY and SYGVKD. This CDR3 contains 14 residues. CDR3 bases: TGTGCCATCAGAGCAGGGGGACACCTTGCCGAAGCTTTCTTT. As protein: CAIRAGGHLAEAFF.

This clone was counted a single time. In this CDR3 the conserved last residue, phenylalanine or tryptophan, is missing, so a read error is likely. Because the CDR3's place on the DNA is in doubt, the DNA is left out and the CDR3 is given as listed by TCRdb. The J gene is TRBJ1-1, the V gene TRBV6-1; the D call in the table, TRBD1, was not verified against the DNA. Including both end residues, the CDR3 is 12 amino acids long. The germline gives CDR1 MNHNS, CDR2 SASEGT. CDR3 in amino acids: CASSALDRNVFG.

In its sample, this clone was seen once. V and J are TRBV7-9 and TRBJ2-7, with 9 bases aligning to TRBD1. V trimming: 5 bases; J trimming: 6 bases; junction bases outside the gene matches: 11. Germline V gene data show CDR1 as SEHNR and CDR2 as FQNEAQ (reference sequence). This CDR3 is built from 15 residues. CDR3 bases: TGTGCCAGCAGCCACACCGGGACAGGGTCTGCCGAGCAGTACTTC. Its protein product is CASSHTGTGSAEQYF.

The chain couples TRBV9 to TRBJ2-3; TRBD2 matches 7 bases. The trim removed 3 bases at V and 1 base at J, leaving 5 bases unmatched. Germline values: CDR1 SGDLS, CDR2 YYNGEE. The CDR3 runs 15 residues. CDR3 in amino acids: CASSALTSGTDTQYF. The CDR3 nucleotides read TGTGCCAGCAGCGCGCTCACTAGCGGCACAGATACGCAGTATTTT.